What follows describes a single TCR beta chain. The target antigen is unknown. Per sample, a minimum of 6.5 million PBMCs were isolated. The CDR3 is made up of 15 amino acids. V was trimmed by 0 bases and J by 1 base, leaving 10 bases between them. CDR1 and CDR2 (germline): LGHDT, YNNKEL (reference sequence). This sample was taken from a study of blood T cells in healthy people across ages. General study findings and limits: TCR beta diversity tracked closely with naive T cell percentage. Both higher diversity and more naive CD4+ cells marked long-lived donors when set against aged donors.

A second about 6 to 12 cycle PCR used barcoded and J-beta primers. In TCRdb, the 5' RACE reads were re-called with MiXCR into one record per CDR3 protein. The table shows 600,000 to 800,000 distinct CDR3 sequences, with over 20% occurring only once. The chain carries TRBV3-1 and TRBJ2-7; D gene uncertain. The source is a man between 65 and 79 years old in good health. The sequencing input was blood. The CDR3 reads CASSQDLGFSYEQYF. CDR3 DNA sequence: TGTGCCAGCAGCCAAGATCTAGGATTTTCCTACGAGCAGTACTTC.